A single sample is the source of the 26 T cell receptor beta chains below, sequenced in a study of blood T cell repertoires in COVID-19. The table came from immunoSEQ multiplex PCR; TCRdb's copy has only in-frame clones and leaves some out. The data contain around 95,000 clones, roughly 90% of them singletons. The specimen sequenced was peripheral blood. The origin of the receptors is a man aged 45-60 years with active COVID-19.

The rearrangement joins TRBV7-9 to TRBJ2-5; TRBD2 agrees at 13 bases. The CDR3 is 17 residues long. Germline V gene lookup returns CDR1 SEHNR and CDR2 FQNEAQ (reference sequence). V shed 5 bases, J shed 4 bases, and the junction held 10 bases outside the gene matches. Here the CDR3 reads CASSMGLAGRERETQYF. The DNA of the CDR3 is TGTGCCAGCAGCATGGGACTAGCGGGGAGAGAACGAGAGACCCAGTACTTC.

The genes are TRBV5-4 and TRBJ1-2; TRBD1 matches 10 bases. The CDR3 is made up of 15 amino acids. V lost 4 bases to trimming and J lost 7 bases; unmatched junction nucleotides: 10. The V gene's germline CDR1 is SGHNT and CDR2 YYREEE (reference sequence). CDR3 in DNA: TGTGCCAGCAGCACAGACAGGGGGCAAAGTAGTGGCTACACCTTC. Its translation: CASSTDRGQSSGYTF.

The genes are TRBV19 and TRBJ2-5; D might be TRBD2 (5 bases). The CDR3 contains 12 residues. The V end lost 5 bases, the J end lost 3 bases, and 7 bases lay between the germline ends. Per the germline V gene, CDR1 is LNHDA and CDR2 is SQIVND (reference sequence). CDR3 sequence (DNA): TGTGCCAGTAGTCCCGGGAAAGAGACCCAGTACTTC. Residues: CASSPGKETQYF.

The V call is TRBV7-2, the J call TRBJ1-4; no firm D call. CDR3 length: 16 amino acids. Trimming pared 3 bases from V and 0 bases from J, leaving 11 bases between. Germline V lookup: CDR1 SGHTA, CDR2 FQGNSA. The CDR3 bases are TGTGCCAGCAGCTTTGGGAGAGGGACAACTAATGAAAAACTGTTTTTT. This translates into CASSFGRGTTNEKLFF.

The chain recombines TRBV15 with TRBJ1-4; 7 nucleotides line up with TRBD1. Germline loops: CDR1 LNHNV, CDR2 YYDKDF (reference sequence). This CDR3 is 13 amino acids long. The V segment lost 3 bases and the J segment 7 bases; nucleotides outside the gene matches: 2. CDR3 sequence reads: CATSRGTVEKLFF. DNA of the CDR3: TGTGCCACCAGCAGGGGGACAGTTGAAAAACTGTTTTTT. The variable domain in full, with the rest retrieved from reference TRBV15 and TRBJ1-4, is DAMVIQNPRYQVTQFGKPVTLSCSQTLNHNVMYWYQQKSSQAPKLLFHYYDKDFNNEADTPDNFQSRRPNTSFCFLDIRSPGLGDTAMYLCATSRGTVEKLFFGSGTQLSVL.

The rearrangement uses TRBV5-1 and TRBJ2-5; TRBD2 matches at 10 bases. CDR1 is SGHRS and CDR2 is YFSETQ in the germline V gene. The CDR3 extends over 14 amino acids. V trimming: 4 bases; J trimming: 3 bases; junction bases outside the gene matches: 3. The CDR3 loop is CASSPSGGEETQYF. In DNA form, the CDR3 reads TGCGCCAGCAGCCCTAGCGGGGGCGAAGAGACCCAGTACTTC.

The V and J genes are TRBV11-2 and TRBJ2-7; TRBD2 agrees at 10 bases. The CDR3 is 14 residues long. Trimming cost V 2 bases and J 3 bases; bases outside gene matches: 1. Germline V gene data show CDR1 as SGHAT and CDR2 as FQNNGV. This CDR3 is CASSLLAGDYEQYF. Written as DNA, the CDR3 is TGTGCCAGCAGCTTACTAGCGGGGGACTACGAGCAGTACTTC.

The chain uses TRBV5-1 and TRBJ2-5; 9 bases map to TRBD1. With 4 bases clipped from V and 4 bases from J, the junction kept 8 bases outside the gene matches. Germline V CDR1 and CDR2: SGHRS, YFSETQ. The CDR3 sequence is 15 residues long. The DNA of the CDR3 is TGCGCCAGCAGCCCGGGACAGGGCATTCGAGAGACCCAGTACTTC. It codes for CASSPGQGIRETQYF.

J is TRBJ2-6 and V is TRBV9, with unresolved D. This CDR3 contains 18 residues. The V gene's germline CDR1 is SGDLS and CDR2 YYNGEE. V was cut by 0 bases and J by 3 bases, with 16 bases left in between. The CDR3 DNA is TGTGCCAGCAGCGTAGGGATGTATGGAGCGTATGGGGCCAACGTCCTGACTTTC. It is translated as CASSVGMYGAYGANVLTF. The full variable domain, rest sourced from reference TRBV9 and TRBJ2-6, is DSGVTQTPKHLITATGQRVTLRCSPRSGDLSVYWYQQSLDQGLQFLIQYYNGEERAKGNILERFSAQQFPDLHSELNLSSLELGDSALYFCASSVGMYGAYGANVLTFGAGSRLTVL.

The V and J genes are TRBV7-8 and TRBJ2-7, with 8 positions matching TRBD1. The trim removed 5 bases at V and 4 bases at J, leaving 13 bases unmatched. CDR3 length: 16 amino acids. Germline-derived CDR1 and CDR2 are SGHVS and FQNEAQ. CDR3 nucleotides: TGTGCCAGCAGCAAACAAGCAGGACAGGGTGGATACGAGCAGTACTTC. This gives the protein CASSKQAGQGGYEQYF.

This chain links TRBV14 with TRBJ2-7; 9 bases are shared with TRBD1. After removal of 2 bases from V and 12 bases from J, the junction contained 11 bases not matched to a gene. The CDR3 covers 14 residues. Germline V gene sequence: CDR1 SGHDN, CDR2 FVKESK. This chain's CDR3 is CASSQKWTGEEWYF. CDR3 nucleotide sequence: TGTGCCAGCAGCCAAAAATGGACAGGGGAGGAGTGGTACTTC.

J is TRBJ1-6 and V is TRBV6-1; D possibly corresponds to TRBD1 (6 bases). V was cut by 3 bases and J by 6 bases, with 6 bases left in between. Germline assignment: CDR1 MNHNS and CDR2 SASEGT. The CDR3 contains 13 residues. CDR3 nucleotide sequence: TGTGCCAGCAGTGACAGGGGTAATTCACCCCTCCACTTT. Amino acids: CASSDRGNSPLHF.

The chain combines TRBV11-2 with TRBJ2-2; 8 bases line up with TRBD2. The V gene's germline CDR1 is SGHAT and CDR2 FQNNGV. Trimming took 5 bases from V and 3 from J; bases not matched to a gene: 2. CDR3 length: 14 amino acids. Here the CDR3 reads CASSRTSYTGELFF. The CDR3, as DNA: TGTGCCAGCAGCCGGACTAGCTACACCGGGGAGCTGTTTTTT.

The chain couples TRBV19 to TRBJ1-4; possible D gene TRBD1, 5 bases. Germline CDR1 LNHDA, CDR2 SQIVND (reference sequence). CDR3 size: 15 residues. V gave up 5 bases and J gave up 0 bases, with 10 bases separating them. CDR3 sequence (DNA): TGTGCCAGTAGTCTGTCGGGGGCAACTAATGAAAAACTGTTTTTT. It translates to CASSLSGATNEKLFF.

The chain joins TRBV4-1 to TRBJ1-5; TRBD1 aligns across 11 bases. The CDR3 spans 17 residues. The V gene's germline CDR1 is MGHRA and CDR2 YSYEKL. Trimming removed 0 bases from V and 6 bases from J; junction bases left unmatched: 7. CDR3 residues: CASSQDPGQGAGQPQHF. The CDR3 DNA follows: TGCGCCAGCAGCCAAGATCCCGGACAGGGGGCTGGTCAGCCCCAGCATTTT.

The chain uses TRBV7-2 and TRBJ1-1; 7 nucleotides agree with TRBD1. The germline V gene has CDR1 SGHTA and CDR2 FQGNSA. V dropped 5 bases and J dropped 4; count of bases not matched to a gene: 7. There are 14 residues in the CDR3. The CDR3 nucleotides are TGTGCCAGCAGCGTAACGGGACAGCTCACTGAAGCTTTCTTT. Encoded protein: CASSVTGQLTEAFF.

The genes are TRBV21-1 and TRBJ2-2; TRBD1 is taken as the D call from the table, unchecked against the DNA. TRBV21-1 is noted as a pseudogene. CDR3 size: 15 residues. The CDR3 bases are TGTGTCAGCAGCCTCCGGGACAGTTTCACCGGGGAGCTGTTTTTT. Translated, it gives CVSSLRDSFTGELFF.

The chain has TRBV6-6 and TRBJ1-6; D perhaps matches TRBD1 (6 bases). CDR1 and CDR2 from the germline V gene are MNHNY and SVGAGI (reference sequence). The CDR3 totals 15 residues. V lost 5 bases to trimming and J lost 7 bases, with 15 bases between them. The CDR3 reads CASSNPHRENSPLHF. The CDR3 DNA reads TGTGCCAGCAGTAACCCCCACAGGGAAAATTCACCCCTCCACTTT.

This clone has just a few counts. This sequence joins TRBV7-9 and TRBJ1-4, with D possibly being TRBD1 (5 bases). The V and J ends lost 1 base and 6 bases respectively, with 12 bases between them. CDR1 SEHNR and CDR2 FQNEAQ come from the germline V gene (reference sequence). The CDR3 runs to 15 residues. The CDR3 region is CASSLDAGSDEKLFF. The CDR3 region has the DNA TGTGCCAGCAGCTTAGATGCAGGGTCGGATGAAAAACTGTTTTTT.

The rearrangement uses TRBV5-6 and TRBJ2-7, with D perhaps matching TRBD1 (5 bases). The germline V gene encodes CDR1 SGHDT and CDR2 YYEEEE. CDR3 size: 14 residues. Trimming stripped 0 bases from V and 3 bases from J, with 10 bases between. CDR3 sequence reads: CASSLGQGSYEQYF. The CDR3 nucleotides read TGTGCCAGCAGCTTGGGGCAGGGTAGCTACGAGCAGTACTTC.

This chain joins TRBV7-8 and TRBJ1-5; TRBD1 might be the D (5 bases). The CDR3 extends over 14 amino acids. V dropped 3 bases and J dropped 5 bases, with 11 bases sitting between them. Germline V gene data show CDR1 as SGHVS and CDR2 as FQNEAQ. CDR3 region: CASSFGAVDQPQHF. The CDR3 DNA reads as TGTGCCAGCAGCTTTGGGGCGGTTGATCAGCCCCAGCATTTT.

The rearrangement joins TRBV19 to TRBJ2-5; 11 bases match TRBD2. The CDR3 is made up of 15 amino acids. V lost 6 bases, J lost 4 bases, and 7 bases stayed unmatched. The germline CDR1 and CDR2 sequences are LNHDA and SQIVND (reference sequence). The chain's CDR3 is CASSTIAGGGETQYF. CDR3 bases: TGTGCCAGTAGCACGATAGCGGGAGGGGGAGAGACCCAGTACTTC.

The chain couples TRBV24-1 to TRBJ2-2, with 9 nucleotides matching TRBD2. The CDR3 runs to 15 residues. Per the germline V gene, CDR1 is KGHDR and CDR2 is SFDVKD. V was pared by 0 bases and J by 6 bases, with 1 base of the junction left unmatched. The CDR3 is CATSDLRTSAGELFF. CDR3 nucleotides: TGTGCCACCAGTGATTTGCGGACTAGCGCCGGGGAGCTGTTTTTT.

The J gene is TRBJ2-1, the V gene TRBV9; tentative D call: TRBD2 (5 bases). The CDR3 consists of 16 residues. The germline V gene has CDR1 SGDLS and CDR2 YYNGEE. The ends were cut back, 0 bases at V and 8 bases at J, with 18 bases in the middle. The CDR3 bases are TGTGCCAGCAGCGTAGGTGAGGGTCGAGCCGCGGATGAGCAGTTCTTC. Translation: CASSVGEGRAADEQFF.

The chain is built from TRBV4-1 and TRBJ1-2; 7 bases align to TRBD1. J gave up 3 bases and V 3 bases, and 4 bases lay outside the gene matches. Germline-derived CDR1 and CDR2 are MGHRA and YSYEKL. There are 14 residues in the CDR3. CDR3 in amino acids: CASSQEGQHYGYTF. CDR3 nucleotide sequence: TGCGCCAGCAGCCAGGAGGGACAGCACTATGGCTACACCTTC.

The J gene is TRBJ2-3, the V gene TRBV29-1; D may be TRBD1 (5 bases). CDR1 SQVTM and CDR2 ANQGSEA come from the germline V gene. The CDR3 length is 14 residues. V lost 6 bases to trimming and J lost 0 bases, with 13 bases between them. The CDR3 reads CSVSDTRSTDTQYF. DNA of the CDR3: TGCAGCGTCTCGGACACCCGAAGCACAGATACGCAGTATTTT.